These T cell receptor beta chains were read from a single sample in a study of blood T cell repertoires in COVID-19. The assay was immunoSEQ multiplex PCR, and TCRdb's table has in-frame clones only and misses some. The table includes more than 350,000 clones, about 83% detected once. The sequencing sample was made of PBMCs or T cells enriched from blood (not recorded which). The receptor source for this set is a woman aged 45 to 65 who had recovered from COVID-19. The CDR3 runs from the conserved cysteine through the conserved F or W. The D gene is left open where the match is weak. Size is stated for part of the rows, as once, few or many counts, or as a class when the clone is expanded.

v_call: TRBV6-5; clone_size: .; d_call: .; cdr3_length: 16; j_call: TRBJ1-3; cdr3_aa: CASSYGGGSSGNTIYF; cdr3_nt: TGTGCCAGCAGTTACGGGGGAGGGAGCTCTGGAAACACCATATATTTT
v_call: TRBV19; clone_size: .; d_call: .; cdr3_length: 15; j_call: TRBJ1-1; cdr3_aa: CASLPGGSMNTEAFF; cdr3_nt: TGTGCCAGTTTGCCGGGGGGGAGCATGAACACTGAAGCTTTCTTT
v_call: TRBV7-2; clone_size: .; d_call: TRBD2; cdr3_length: 15; j_call: TRBJ2-1; cdr3_aa: CASSLSGGALNEQFF; cdr3_nt: TGTGCCAGCAGCTTATCCGGGGGGGCCCTAAATGAGCAGTTCTTC
v_call: TRBV28; clone_size: .; d_call: .; cdr3_length: 14; j_call: TRBJ1-5; cdr3_aa: CASSFEGLRQPQHF; cdr3_nt: TGTGCCAGCAGTTTCGAGGGCCTCCGTCAGCCCCAGCATTTT
v_call: TRBV5-1; clone_size: .; d_call: TRBD1; cdr3_length: 14; j_call: TRBJ1-2; cdr3_aa: CASSYGQGAGGYTF; cdr3_nt: TGCGCCAGCAGCTATGGACAGGGGGCTGGGGGCTACACCTTC
v_call: TRBV2; clone_size: .; d_call: TRBD1; cdr3_length: 16; j_call: TRBJ1-1; cdr3_aa: CASSEAFGQANTEAFF; cdr3_nt: TGTGCCAGCAGTGAAGCCTTCGGACAGGCGAACACTGAAGCTTTCTTT
v_call: TRBV28; clone_size: .; d_call: TRBD1; cdr3_length: 15; j_call: TRBJ2-3; cdr3_aa: CASSFRGFNTDTQYF; cdr3_nt: TGTGCCAGCAGTTTCAGGGGGTTTAACACAGATACGCAGTATTTT
v_call: TRBV19; clone_size: .; d_call: TRBD1; cdr3_length: 13; j_call: TRBJ2-7; cdr3_aa: CASSQGIHYEQYF; cdr3_nt: TGTGCCAGTTCACAGGGGATCCACTACGAGCAGTACTTC
v_call: TRBV5-1; clone_size: few; d_call: TRBD1; cdr3_length: 14; j_call: TRBJ1-1; cdr3_aa: CASSSGQMNTEAFF; cdr3_nt: TGCGCCAGCAGCTCGGGACAGATGAACACTGAAGCTTTCTTT
v_call: TRBV6-5; clone_size: .; d_call: .; cdr3_length: 15; j_call: TRBJ1-3; cdr3_aa: CASSYAGAPGNTIYF; cdr3_nt: TGTGCCAGCAGTTACGCGGGGGCGCCGGGAAACACCATATATTTT
v_call: TRBV4-1; clone_size: .; d_call: .; cdr3_length: 15; j_call: TRBJ1-1; cdr3_aa: CASSQDSGGDVEAFF; cdr3_nt: TGCGCCAGCAGCCAAGATTCAGGAGGGGACGTTGAAGCTTTCTTT
v_call: TRBV30; clone_size: few; d_call: .; cdr3_length: 14; j_call: TRBJ1-6; cdr3_aa: CAWTPTAAYSPLHF; cdr3_nt: TGTGCCTGGACTCCAACAGCCGCCTATTCACCCCTCCACTTT
v_call: TRBV23-1; clone_size: .; d_call: TRBD1; cdr3_length: 16; j_call: TRBJ2-5; cdr3_aa: CARPGQGAVSQETQYF; cdr3_nt: TGCGCCAGGCCTGGACAGGGGGCGGTGTCCCAAGAGACCCAGTACTTC
v_call: TRBV14; clone_size: .; d_call: .; cdr3_length: 18; j_call: TRBJ2-3; cdr3_aa: CASSPTLPPITSTDTQYF; cdr3_nt: TGTGCCAGCAGCCCTACCCTTCCCCCAATTACTAGCACAGATACGCAGTATTTT
v_call: TRBV7-6; clone_size: .; d_call: .; cdr3_length: 14; j_call: TRBJ2-7; cdr3_aa: CASSLGENTYEQYF; cdr3_nt: TGTGCCAGCAGCTTAGGGGAGAATACCTACGAGCAGTACTTC
v_call: TRBV7-8; clone_size: .; d_call: TRBD1; cdr3_length: 15; j_call: TRBJ1-6; cdr3_aa: CASSFETGSPSPLHF; cdr3_nt: TGTGCCAGCAGCTTTGAGACAGGGAGCCCCTCACCCCTCCACTTT
v_call: TRBV6-2/TRBV6-3; clone_size: once; d_call: TRBD1; cdr3_length: 14; j_call: TRBJ1-2; cdr3_aa: CASSRQGDNYGYTF; cdr3_nt: TGTGCCAGCAGTCGACAGGGTGATAACTATGGCTACACCTTC
v_call: TRBV7-2; clone_size: .; d_call: .; cdr3_length: 14; j_call: TRBJ1-1; cdr3_aa: CASSPAWGLTEAFF; cdr3_nt: TGTGCCAGCAGCCCTGCTTGGGGGCTCACTGAAGCTTTCTTT
v_call: TRBV24-1; clone_size: .; d_call: .; cdr3_length: 13; j_call: TRBJ2-1; cdr3_aa: CATSASWRGEQFF; cdr3_nt: TGTGCCACCAGTGCCTCATGGCGGGGAGAGCAGTTCTTC
v_call: TRBV7-8; clone_size: .; d_call: TRBD1; cdr3_length: 17; j_call: TRBJ1-2; cdr3_aa: CASSLGRGDRDNYGYTF; cdr3_nt: TGTGCCAGCAGCTTAGGAAGGGGGGACAGGGATAACTATGGCTACACCTTC
v_call: TRBV10-3; clone_size: .; d_call: TRBD1; cdr3_length: 14; j_call: TRBJ1-2; cdr3_aa: CAISERGLNGGYTF; cdr3_nt: TGTGCCATCAGTGAAAGGGGGCTTAACGGTGGCTACACCTTC
v_call: TRBV5-1; clone_size: .; d_call: TRBD1; cdr3_length: 18; j_call: TRBJ2-6; cdr3_aa: CASTWGDRGEKGANVLTF; cdr3_nt: TGCGCCAGCACCTGGGGGGACAGGGGTGAAAAAGGGGCCAACGTCCTGACTTTC
v_call: TRBV7-9; clone_size: .; d_call: .; cdr3_length: 13; j_call: TRBJ1-6; cdr3_aa: CASSLRVSSPLHF; cdr3_nt: TGTGCCAGCAGCTTGAGGGTCTCCTCACCCCTCCACTTT
v_call: TRBV29-1; clone_size: once; d_call: .; cdr3_length: 11; j_call: TRBJ2-3; cdr3_aa: CSASGTDTQYF; cdr3_nt: TGCAGCGCTAGCGGCACAGATACGCAGTATTTT
v_call: TRBV4-2; clone_size: once; d_call: .; cdr3_length: 15; j_call: TRBJ1-1; cdr3_aa: CASSQGGVGNTEAFF; cdr3_nt: TGTGCCAGCAGCCAGGGGGGGGTTGGGAACACTGAAGCTTTCTTT
v_call: TRBV4-1; clone_size: .; d_call: TRBD2; cdr3_length: 17; j_call: TRBJ2-5; cdr3_aa: CASSQGGLAGGLETQYF; cdr3_nt: TGCGCCAGCAGCCAAGGGGGACTAGCGGGGGGCCTGGAGACCCAGTACTTC
v_call: TRBV5-5; clone_size: .; d_call: .; cdr3_length: 14; j_call: TRBJ1-2; cdr3_aa: CASSPGGSGDGYTF; cdr3_nt: TGTGCCAGCAGCCCGGGCGGCAGCGGGGATGGCTACACCTTC
v_call: TRBV5-8; clone_size: .; d_call: TRBD1; cdr3_length: 16; j_call: TRBJ1-2; cdr3_aa: CASRFTFRTGGQGYTF; cdr3_nt: TGTGCCAGCAGATTTACGTTTCGGACAGGGGGCCAAGGCTACACCTTC
v_call: TRBV18; clone_size: .; d_call: TRBD1; cdr3_length: 14; j_call: TRBJ2-7; cdr3_aa: CASSPRTGDYEQYF; cdr3_nt: TGTGCCAGCTCACCCAGGACAGGGGACTACGAGCAGTACTTC
v_call: TRBV5-1; clone_size: .; d_call: .; cdr3_length: 16; j_call: TRBJ2-7; cdr3_aa: CASSLSVRGGSYEQYF; cdr3_nt: TGCGCCAGCAGCTTATCCGTCAGGGGAGGGTCCTACGAGCAGTACTTC